This T cell receptor (beta chain) was recovered during a study of cytomegalovirus exposure and HLA in healthy donors. Study background: A data release that came early held tens of millions of unique TCRs from HLA-typed donors. Study-level points and caveats: According to an earlier analysis, most TCR beta V segments yielded productive rearrangements about 90% or about 30% of the time.

A note on this clone: Its antigen is unknown.

CDR3 length: 11 amino acids. Germline V gene lookup returns CDR1 SGHTA and CDR2 FQGNSA. With 5 bases removed from V and 6 bases from J, the gap between germline ends came to 7 bases. With 60 Vbeta and 13 Jbeta primers, the PCR was carried out. TCRdb's copy holds only in-frame clones and misses some; the assay was immunoSEQ multiplex PCR. The sample shows under 95,000 clones, under 85% of them seen only once. Specimen: PBMCs. The chain couples TRBV7-2 to TRBJ1-1; D not certain. This TCR was sampled from a boy between 5 and 17 years old in good health and CMV-seronegative. CDR3 residues: CASSGGAEAFF. As DNA, the CDR3 is TGTGCCAGCAGCGGCGGAGCTGAAGCTTTCTTT.